This T cell receptor (beta chain) came from a study of monozygotic twins with inflammatory bowel disease. As concerns this clonotype: Its target is not known.

The length of the CDR3 is 14 residues. Germline-derived CDR1 and CDR2 are SGHRS and YFSETQ. Whole-blood total RNA was extracted without T cell sorting. Study-level findings and limits: Telling different T cell subtypes apart from each other was not possible.

cDNA for TCRalpha and TCRbeta was amplified by nested PCRs of about 17 then 8 to 10 cycles. Following a re-call of the 5' RACE reads, TCRdb has one entry per CDR3 protein and lacks DNA. The sample includes 95,000 to 110,000 distinct CDR3 sequences. The chain recombines TRBV5-1 with TRBJ2-5. Sequencing was done on a sample of blood. The sequence was collected from a human donor with ulcerative colitis or Crohn's disease, or a healthy co-twin of an affected twin (not recorded which). The CDR3 is CASSLVSYQETQYF.